Listed below are T cell receptor beta chains from one sample, sequenced in a study of shared clonotypes between healthy human individuals. Produced via immunoSEQ multiplex PCR; TCRdb's table is partial and in-frame only. The sample has 2 million to 2.5 million clones, 85% to 95% seen once; the top ten hold approximately 0.39%. The sequenced sample was naive CD4+ T cells from PBMCs. These receptors came from a man between 18 and 29 years old in good health. Some clones in this sample may be carry-over from other donors' samples. Each CDR3 is given without its conserved first and last residue. The order of the fields is J gene, V gene, CDR3 protein.

>TRBJ2-1|TRBV5-1
ASSLGRAKSGEQF
>TRBJ2-1|TRBV5-6
ASSLRLISGSKNEQF
>TRBJ2-7|TRBV6-1
ASSEIFLAGVFEQY
>TRBJ2-1|TRBV28
ASGLAGGQGSYNEQF
>TRBJ2-3|TRBV10-3
AISEPGRGTADTQY
>TRBJ2-2|TRBV9
ASSLKGAHPGELF
>TRBJ2-3|TRBV11-2
ASSLQLAGSPTDTQY
>TRBJ1-2|TRBV28
ASSLVQGRYGYT
>TRBJ2-4|TRBV18
ASSPQITGQGSRNIQY
>TRBJ1-2|TRBV6-5
ASSVREGVDGYT
>TRBJ2-2|TRBV11-2
ASSPAQRGRAYGELF
>TRBJ2-7|TRBV11-3
ASSLGTSGSTDEQY
>TRBJ1-2|TRBV25-1
ASSEYDRPNYGYT
>TRBJ1-5|TRBV28
AGSVVLNQPQH
>TRBJ1-3|TRBV18
ASSPNVGSYSGNTIY
>TRBJ2-2|TRBV19
ASSIGADGELF
>TRBJ1-2|TRBV9
ASSVGQYGYT
>TRBJ2-1|TRBV7-3
ASSLGVNNEQF
>TRBJ1-3|TRBV27
ASSSALSGNTIY
>TRBJ1-5|TRBV28
ATLRGNQPQH
>TRBJ1-6|TRBV10-3
AISESITRGNYNSPLH
>TRBJ2-7|TRBV27
ASHLAGVGEQY
>TRBJ2-7|TRBV19
ASSSGTTLSYEQY
>TRBJ1-4|TRBV10-3
AISEFNIGATNEKLF
>TRBJ1-1|TRBV6-5
ASRRTANTEAF
>TRBJ2-7|TRBV5-1
ASREATRRTWADGEQY
>TRBJ2-7|TRBV27
ASSQFTSGRNEQY
>TRBJ2-2|TRBV28
ASSRVTGTGELF
>TRBJ2-3|TRBV18
ASSPGRTLTDTQY
>TRBJ2-5|TRBV5-4
ASSPGTGGMKTQY
>TRBJ2-7|TRBV10-3
AIKGKREGNEQY
>TRBJ2-7|TRBV9
ASSAVRDRGIFEQY
>TRBJ2-1|TRBV4-1
ASSGASYEQF
>TRBJ1-3|TRBV7-2
ASSHQGVGAAGNTIY
>TRBJ1-6|TRBV25-1
ASSDPGQGENSPLH
>TRBJ1-5|TRBV4-2
ASSQANQLNQPQH
>TRBJ1-2|TRBV14
ASSTRQTNYGYT
>TRBJ1-4|TRBV27
ASSLQGAGEKLF
>TRBJ2-1|TRBV6-5
ASSYSQRGQNEQF
>TRBJ2-7|TRBV6-9
ASRLQGLDEQY
>TRBJ1-1|TRBV29-1
SSRTDPNTEAF
>TRBJ2-3|TRBV5-1
ASSLSAGGDTQY
>TRBJ2-1|TRBV14
ASSQRTGVPNEQF
>TRBJ1-3|TRBV11-2
ASSSPNEPGGNTIY
>TRBJ2-3|TRBV4-1
ASQRGAASALLGTDTQY
>TRBJ1-2|TRBV29-1
SVEGGRGGPDGYT
>TRBJ2-7|TRBV6-5
ASSPTSGYEQY
>TRBJ2-7|TRBV4-2
ASSQGASGSRYEQY
>TRBJ2-7|TRBV11-2
ASSFSGRASYEQY
>TRBJ1-1|TRBV19
ASSPDRGGYTEAF
>TRBJ1-5|TRBV11-2
ASSPTGGGGNQPQH